Reported below is one T cell receptor (beta chain). Its matching antigen is unknown. The ends were cut back, 5 bases at V and 1 base at J, with 9 bases in the middle. CDR1 is SGHAT, CDR2 FQNNGV, per germline. CDR3 size: 13 residues. This entry is derived from a study of TIL therapy for anti-PD-1-resistant metastatic lung cancer. Background on the study: Tumors were harvested before any PD-1/PD-L1 blockade. Most patients had lung adenocarcinoma. Study-level findings and limits: This highly selected cohort may not generalize to typical lung cancer patients.

This was the immunoSEQ v3 assay. The data were produced by immunoSEQ multiplex PCR, yet TCRdb's version contains in-frame clones alone and is incomplete. The profile shows about 59,000 clones, 70% to 75% of them singletons. Time point indicated: pre-treatment sample, taken before nivolumab and TIL therapy. Sequencing was performed on blood, taken at baseline. V and J are TRBV11-2 and TRBJ2-7; D possibly corresponds to TRBD2 (6 bases). This TCR was sampled from a person aged 25 to 85 with non-small cell lung cancer. The CDR3 DNA sequence: TGTGCCAGCAGCCGGGACTCTTCCTACGAGCAGTACTTC. Encoded protein: CASSRDSSYEQYF.